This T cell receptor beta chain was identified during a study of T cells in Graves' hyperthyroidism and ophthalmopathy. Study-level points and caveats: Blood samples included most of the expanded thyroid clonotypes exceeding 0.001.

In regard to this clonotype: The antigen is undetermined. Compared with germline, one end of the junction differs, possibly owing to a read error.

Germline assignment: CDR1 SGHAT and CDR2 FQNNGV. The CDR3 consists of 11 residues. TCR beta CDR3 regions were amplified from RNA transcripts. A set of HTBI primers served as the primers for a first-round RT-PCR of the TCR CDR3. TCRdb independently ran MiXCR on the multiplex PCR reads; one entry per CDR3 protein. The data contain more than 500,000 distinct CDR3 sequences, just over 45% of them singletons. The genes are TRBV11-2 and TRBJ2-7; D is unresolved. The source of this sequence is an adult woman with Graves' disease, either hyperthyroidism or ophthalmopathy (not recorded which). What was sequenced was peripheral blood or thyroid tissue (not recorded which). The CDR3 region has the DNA TGTGCCAGCAGCCCATCTTACGAGCAGCACTTC. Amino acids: CASSPSYEQHF.